This is a list of T cell receptor beta chains from one sample in a study of cytomegalovirus exposure and HLA in healthy donors. TCRdb's copy holds only in-frame clones and misses some; the assay was immunoSEQ multiplex PCR. The table includes roughly 100,000 clones, around 78% detected once. The sequencing input was PBMCs. These receptors all come from a male donor in good health and CMV-seronegative. CDR3s leave out the opening cysteine and the closing phenylalanine or tryptophan.

cdr3_aa v_call
ASSHLGTSYTDTQY TRBV7-8
ASSERVEGELF TRBV25-1
ASSLFGGGGTEAF TRBV27
ASSLGTSANYGYT TRBV28
ASSFYQGPYNEQF TRBV5-1
ASSPSGTSYNEQF TRBV19
AISESLPGLGRGNQPQH TRBV10-3
ASSPGTAQETQY TRBV7-9
ASNINQTSGAYEQY TRBV2
ASSSRGNHNEQF TRBV11-1
ASRTGGTGQPQH TRBV28
ASSTSGQGRETQY TRBV7-9
ASRQGAGEAKNIQY TRBV11-2
ASSQGTDFRGTQY TRBV9
ASSWGGTSGSNEQF TRBV5-8
ASSVSGGFTDTQY TRBV9
ASSLAGVTNEKLF TRBV28
ASSHSSGANVLT TRBV7-9
ASSPPGAQETQY TRBV18
ASSQGLAGNNEQF TRBV28
ASSPGQGTDTQY TRBV5-1
ASSRRGRQGQSGNYGYT TRBV7-9
ASGSEFPGNEQF TRBV9
ASRRDTGVDQPQH TRBV19
ASSFFLSYGYT TRBV5-4
ASSQDRRDRGYT TRBV4-3
ASSSRTGTSTDTQY TRBV5-1
ASSLGTTLAGTDTQY TRBV5-5
ASSSSAGRPTDEQF TRBV4-2
ASSPASGRRQETQY TRBV18
ASTKGASGHGELF TRBV27
ASSLGTGAF TRBV7-6
ASSQTGNGQEKLF TRBV7-2
ASSLRGHSRNTGELF TRBV27
VSSYPGGPSNQPQH TRBV2
ASRGLGRTGELF TRBV14
ASSLEYEQY TRBV7-9
ASSYSRNTGELF TRBV6-4
ASSKGPGLNYNEQF TRBV7-6
ASSLQGLEAHIYEQY TRBV7-9
ASSPGTGGSSGANVLT TRBV7-7
ASSDPRGGGGFTIY TRBV2
ASSPEANQPQH TRBV4-1
ASSYSLGSGGEQF TRBV6-5
ASSYSTGNGYT TRBV6-5
ASSQDFTLNTEAF TRBV4-3
ASSRNRDNEQF TRBV18
ASSYTGTSTDTQY TRBV11-2
ASSLRGTGLAGTGELF TRBV7-2